The clone carrying this T cell receptor (beta chain) has a single count. Its target is unknown. This sample was taken from a study of cytomegalovirus exposure and HLA in healthy donors. Whole-study findings and limits: High specificity and sensitivity for cytomegalovirus status were reported for the classifier.

The CDR3 covers 12 residues. Germline V lookup: CDR1 KGHSH, CDR2 LQKENI. V lost 3 bases, J lost 8 bases, and 3 bases stayed unmatched. PCR amplification relied on 60 Vbeta primers (plus 13 Jbeta primers). Produced via immunoSEQ multiplex PCR; TCRdb's table is partial and in-frame only. The profile shows 180,000 or so clones, 62% of them singletons. This chain uses TRBV18 with TRBJ1-1; the match to TRBD1 covers 7 bases. This sequence was found in a man between 40 and 49 years old in good health and CMV-seronegative. Sequencing was performed on PBMCs. CDR3 region: CASSPLTGEAFF. The CDR3 coding sequence is TGTGCCAGCTCACCCTTGACAGGGGAAGCTTTCTTT.